The 24 T cell receptor beta chains reported below all come from one sample, sequenced in a study of CD8 T cells in ankylosing spondylitis. MiXCR was run by TCRdb on the 5' RACE reads, yielding one entry per CDR3 protein. The data show 230,000 or so distinct CDR3 sequences, about 24% seen once. The sequenced sample was blood, either unsorted or a sorted T cell fraction (not recorded which). Source of these receptors: a male donor with ankylosing spondylitis or in good health (not recorded which).

This clonotype was seen only a few times. The chain combines TRBV5-5 with TRBJ2-5, with D possibly matching TRBD2 (6 bases). V was shortened by 4 bases and J by 4 bases, with 17 bases between the two germline ends. The germline V gene has CDR1 SGHKS and CDR2 YYEKEE (reference sequence). The CDR3 runs to 15 residues. CDR3 sequence (DNA): TGTGCCAGCAGCAATCGAGGAGTTAGCGGAGAGACCCAGTACTTC. It codes for CASSNRGVSGETQYF. Looking up the rest from reference TRBV5-5 and TRBJ2-5 gives the full variable domain: DAGVTQSPTHLIKTRGQQVTLRCSPISGHKSVSWYQQVLGQGPQFIFQYYEKEERGRGNFPDRFSARQFPNYSSELNVNALLLGDSALYLCASSNRGVSGETQYFGPGTRLLVL.

The V gene is TRBV27, the J gene TRBJ1-1; TRBD1 agrees at 8 bases. Germline CDR1 is MNHEY and CDR2 is SMNVEV (reference sequence). V lost 5 bases, J lost 0 bases, and 23 bases stayed unmatched. CDR3 length equals 21 residues. CDR3 sequence: CASSKSDRPGTGEGMNTEAFF. CDR3 in DNA: TGTGCCAGCAGTAAGTCGGATAGGCCAGGGACAGGAGAAGGGATGAACACTGAAGCTTTCTTT.

This clonotype was observed many times. The V gene is TRBV7-6, the J gene TRBJ2-7; possibly TRBD1 for D (6 bases). The germline V and J ends were trimmed by 2 bases and 4 bases, with 12 bases remaining between them. CDR1 is SGHVS and CDR2 is FNYEAQ in the germline V gene. CDR3 size: 14 residues. The CDR3 protein is CASSLNRVGYEQYF. The CDR3 nucleotides are TGTGCCAGCAGCTTAAACAGGGTCGGGTACGAGCAGTACTTC.

The chain recombines TRBV5-5 with TRBJ2-5, with D possibly being TRBD2 (6 bases). CDR1 is SGHKS, CDR2 YYEKEE, per germline (reference sequence). Trimming cost V 4 bases and J 2 bases, with 21 bases left between them. The CDR3 covers 17 residues. Written as DNA, the CDR3 is TGTGCCAGCAGCCGCCCCGGCGGCAGGAGGGGACAAGAGACCCAGTACTTC. Residues: CASSRPGGRRGQETQYF.

This clonotype was seen a few times. The chain combines TRBV28 with TRBJ2-3; no reliable D call. V gave up 5 bases and J gave up 0 bases, with 9 bases separating them. In germline, CDR1 is MDHEN, CDR2 SYDVKM. The CDR3 has 14 residues. The CDR3 is CASSSPSSTDTQYF. The DNA for the CDR3 is TGTGCCAGCAGTAGCCCTTCTAGCACAGATACGCAGTATTTT.

The gene calls are TRBV4-2 and TRBJ2-3, with D unresolved. Germline V gives CDR1 LGHNA, CDR2 YNFKEQ. The CDR3 has 12 residues. V lost 6 bases to trimming and J lost 5 bases, with 9 bases between them. The CDR3 region has the DNA TGTGCCAGCAGATCGCCCCTAGATACGCAGTATTTT. Translated, it gives CASRSPLDTQYF.

This clonotype was found many times. This rearrangement joins TRBV20-1 to TRBJ2-5, with D maybe TRBD2 (5 bases). The germline V and J ends were trimmed by 5 bases and 7 bases, with 23 bases remaining between them. The germline gives CDR1 DFQATT, CDR2 SNEGSKA (reference sequence). The CDR3 contains 15 residues. CDR3 bases: TGCAGTGCTCAAGATCCCCAGGACGGGATAGGGACCCAGTACTTC. Its translation: CSAQDPQDGIGTQYF.

The rearrangement joins TRBV5-4 to TRBJ2-5; 8 bases match TRBD1. Losses at the gene ends were 4 bases for V and 5 bases for J; bases not matched to a gene: 10. The CDR3 contains 15 residues. The germline V gene encodes CDR1 SGHNT and CDR2 YYREEE (reference sequence). CDR3 coding DNA: TGTGCCAGCAGCCTCTTCGGACAGGGAAGGGAGACCCAGTACTTC. This sequence encodes CASSLFGQGRETQYF.

This chain uses TRBV24-1 with TRBJ2-5, with D possibly matching TRBD2 (7 bases). The V end was cut by 6 bases, the J end by 3 bases, with 19 bases between. CDR3 length equals 16 residues. Germline-derived CDR1 and CDR2 are KGHDR and SFDVKD. The chain's CDR3 is CATSSTLQGREETQYF. In DNA, the CDR3 is TGTGCCACCAGTTCGACCCTCCAGGGGAGGGAAGAGACCCAGTACTTC.

In this sample, this clonotype turned up many times. This chain uses TRBV6-6 with TRBJ1-2; D gene unclear. The CDR3 is 12 residues long. CDR1 is MNHNY, CDR2 SVGAGI, per germline (reference sequence). V was clipped by 10 bases and J by 3 bases, with 12 bases between them. Here the CDR3 DNA reads TGTGCCACCCACGGGAGGGACTATGGCTACACCTTC. It codes for CATHGRDYGYTF.

This clonotype was counted many times. The V call is TRBV28, the J call TRBJ1-2; 9 bases line up with TRBD1. Germline values: CDR1 MDHEN, CDR2 SYDVKM. V trimming: 6 bases; J trimming: 7 bases; junction bases outside the gene matches: 3. The CDR3 consists of 12 residues. CDR3 DNA sequence: TGTGCCAGCAGCAACAGGGGGCTTGGCTACACCTTC. Protein: CASSNRGLGYTF.

The chain couples TRBV6-1 to TRBJ2-3; 8 bases align to TRBD2. This CDR3 is 16 amino acids long. With V trimmed by 6 bases and J by 0 bases, 8 bases remained unmatched. In germline, CDR1 is MNHNS, CDR2 SASEGT. This chain's CDR3 is CASSPRERGSTDTQYF. For the CDR3, the DNA is TGTGCCAGCAGCCCCCGTGAGCGGGGGAGCACAGATACGCAGTATTTT.

This clonotype was recorded at least ten times. The V and J genes are TRBV7-2 and TRBJ1-2, with 8 positions matching TRBD1. CDR1 SGHTA and CDR2 FQGNSA come from the germline V gene. V gave up 5 bases and J gave up 6 bases; unmatched junction bases: 11. This CDR3 region has 15 residues. Here the CDR3 DNA reads TGTGCCAGCAGCCGCACCGGACAGGGTCTAGATGGCTACACCTTC. It yields the protein CASSRTGQGLDGYTF. The entire variable domain, with the rest obtained from reference TRBV7-2 and TRBJ1-2, is as follows: GAGVSQSPSNKVTEKGKDVELRCDPISGHTALYWYRQSLGQGLEFLIYFQGNSAPDKSGLPSDRFSAERTGGSVSTLTIQRTQQEDSAVYLCASSRTGQGLDGYTFGSGTRLTVV.

This clonotype was counted only a few times. The rearrangement joins TRBV10-3 to TRBJ2-5, with 7 nucleotides matching TRBD2. Germline V gene data show CDR1 as ENHRY and CDR2 as SYGVKD. The trim removed 0 bases at V and 3 bases at J, leaving 1 base unmatched. This CDR3 is 14 amino acids long. CDR3 coding DNA: TGTGCCATCAGTGAGTCGGCGGGGGAAGAGACCCAGTACTTC. It specifies CAISESAGEETQYF.

This clonotype was detected ten times or more. The chain links TRBV25-1 to TRBJ1-4; no definite D call. The CDR3 contains 13 residues. Germline loops: CDR1 MGHDK, CDR2 SYGVNS. The ends were cut back, 2 bases at V and 8 bases at J, with 9 bases in the middle. For the CDR3, the DNA is TGTGCCAGCAGTGAAGTTTCCGCGGAAAAACTGTTTTTT. Translating it yields CASSEVSAEKLFF.

This clonotype was counted ten times or more. The chain joins TRBV29-1 to TRBJ1-1; D might be TRBD1 (6 bases). Germline V lookup: CDR1 SQVTM, CDR2 ANQGSEA. CDR3 length: 13 residues. V shed 8 bases and J shed 1 base, with 14 bases lying between them. The CDR3 region has the DNA TGCAGCTCCTGGGACACCACGAACACTGAAGCTTTCTTT. Its translation: CSSWDTTNTEAFF.

This clonotype came up many times. The CDR3 reads CASSPGQGDTDTQYF. CDR3 in DNA: TGTGCCAGCAGTCCGGGACAGGGGGACACAGATACGCAGTATTTT. The rearrangement uses TRBV12-3 or TRBV12-4 and TRBJ2-3, with 11 bases that match TRBD1. J was trimmed by 2 bases and V by 5 bases; bases with no gene match: 3. The length of the CDR3 is 15 residues.

The chain recombines TRBV20-1 with TRBJ2-3; 9 bases match TRBD1. Looked up from germline, CDR1 is DFQATT and CDR2 is SNEGSKA (reference sequence). The length of the CDR3 is 15 residues. The J segment lost 4 bases and the V segment lost 0 bases, leaving 5 bases of the junction unmatched. CDR3 coding DNA: TGCAGTGCTAGAGAAGGGACAGGGCGGTCAGATACGCAGTATTTT. Amino acid sequence: CSAREGTGRSDTQYF.

This clonotype has only a few counts. V usage is TRBV20-1 and J usage is TRBJ2-7; the D gene is possibly TRBD1 (6 bases). V was trimmed by 4 bases and J by 6 bases, leaving 16 bases between them. This CDR3 contains 13 residues. Per germline, CDR1 DFQATT and CDR2 SNEGSKA (reference sequence). CDR3 in DNA: TGCAGTGCTACGCAGACAGGCTCGCGCGAGCAGTACTTC. Its protein is CSATQTGSREQYF.

The CDR3 protein is CSHVGLAGGTDTQYF. Written as DNA, the CDR3 is TGCAGCCACGTGGGGCTAGCGGGGGGCACAGATACGCAGTATTTT. V and J are TRBV20-1 and TRBJ2-3; 10 nucleotides match TRBD2. CDR3 length: 15 residues. Germline V gene sequence: CDR1 DFQATT, CDR2 SNEGSKA (reference sequence).

This chain uses TRBV2 with TRBJ2-1; 16 bases are a match to TRBD2. This CDR3 spans 18 amino acids. V dropped 7 bases and J dropped 2; count of bases not matched to a gene: 8. The germline gives CDR1 SNHLY, CDR2 FYNNEI. CDR3 amino acids: CASTGAGTSGGAYNEQFF. The CDR3, as DNA: TGTGCCAGCACCGGGGCCGGGACTAGCGGGGGGGCCTACAATGAGCAGTTCTTC.

The V and J genes are TRBV4-2 and TRBJ2-5; D possibly corresponds to TRBD2 (6 bases). The V and J ends lost 0 bases and 5 bases respectively, with 19 bases between them. In germline, CDR1 is LGHNA, CDR2 YNFKEQ. CDR3 length: 17 amino acids. The CDR3 DNA reads as TGTGCCAGCAGCCAAGACCCCGCGACCGGGAGCCTTGAGACCCAGTACTTC. Translating gives CASSQDPATGSLETQYF.

This clonotype was detected a few times. This chain uses TRBV25-1 with TRBJ2-2; no definite D call. The CDR3 has 14 residues. Between the trimmed V and J ends, which lost 8 bases and 4 bases, there was a span of 14 bases. CDR1 is MGHDK and CDR2 is SYGVNS in the germline V gene. The CDR3 bases are TGTGCCAGCCGGGTTGCTTCGGGCACCGGGGAGCTGTTTTTT. Amino acid sequence: CASRVASGTGELFF.

The chain has TRBV10-3 and TRBJ2-4; D may correspond to TRBD1 or TRBD2 (5 bases each). Trimming stripped 0 bases from V and 13 bases from J, with 10 bases between. CDR1 and CDR2 (germline): ENHRY, SYGVKD. The CDR3 has 12 residues. This CDR3 reads CAISESGRDQYF. The CDR3, as DNA: TGTGCCATCAGTGAGTCGGGCAGGGACCAGTACTTC.